Included here is one T cell receptor (beta chain) sequence, with context. The antigen is unknown. The record originates from a study of shared clonotypes between healthy human individuals. The ends lost 5 bases at V and 3 bases at J; junction bases unmatched: 11. CDR3 size: 17 residues. Germline V gene lookup returns CDR1 MDHEN and CDR2 SYDVKM. Findings and limits, study-wide: The sampled material consisted only of blood, and tissue repertoires are likely to differ.

Profiled with immunoSEQ multiplex PCR; TCRdb holds only in-frame clones, not every one. The table has more than 400,000 clones, approximately 84% seen once; the top ten hold roughly an eighth. The material sequenced was PBMCs. V usage is TRBV28 and J usage is TRBJ2-7, with 12 nucleotides matching TRBD2. The clonotype was recovered from a middle-aged woman in good health. Some clones in this sample may be carry-over from other donors' samples. CDR3 region: CASSGPGLAGDYYEQYF. DNA of the CDR3: TGTGCCAGCAGTGGCCCGGGACTAGCGGGCGATTACTACGAGCAGTACTTC.